Below are 21 T cell receptor beta chains sequenced from a single sample in a study of blood T cell repertoires in COVID-19. Sequencing used immunoSEQ multiplex PCR; TCRdb keeps in-frame clones, though not all of them. The table has some 90,000 clones, about 92% seen once. The material sequenced was peripheral blood. The receptors were sampled from a middle-aged man with acute or convalescent COVID-19.

CDR3 nucleotides: TGTGCCAGCAGCCTGGGACAGGTCATGAACACTGAAGCTTTCTTT. It encodes CASSLGQVMNTEAFF. The chain links TRBV7-2 to TRBJ1-1, with 8 bases fitting TRBD1. The CDR3 extends over 15 amino acids. CDR1 and CDR2 (germline): SGHTA, FQGNSA. After removal of 5 bases from V and 0 bases from J, the junction contained 5 bases not matched to a gene.

This clone was counted a few times. This chain joins TRBV19 and TRBJ1-3; D not resolved. The germline V gene encodes CDR1 LNHDA and CDR2 SQIVND (reference sequence). The CDR3 extends over 20 amino acids. The V end lost 0 bases, the J end lost 0 bases, and 21 bases lay between the germline ends. CDR3 amino acids: CASSIDRFSLHQSSGNTIYF. The CDR3 DNA reads as TGTGCCAGTAGTATAGATCGCTTCAGTCTGCACCAAAGCTCTGGAAACACCATATATTTT.

The V call is TRBV7-9, the J call TRBJ2-1; TRBD2 matches 9 bases. Germline-derived CDR1 and CDR2 are SEHNR and FQNEAQ (reference sequence). V was pared by 1 base and J by 14 bases, with 9 bases of the junction left unmatched. This CDR3 spans 14 amino acids. CDR3 bases: TGTGCCAGCAGCTTAGAAGCTAGCGGGATGGGGAAGTTCTTC. It specifies CASSLEASGMGKFF.

The chain carries TRBV4-2 and TRBJ2-3; D might be TRBD2 (6 bases). The CDR3 extends over 14 amino acids. Germline CDR1 LGHNA, CDR2 YNFKEQ. The germline V and J ends were trimmed by 4 bases and 2 bases, with 10 bases remaining between them. CDR3 nucleotide sequence: TGTGCCAGCAGCCGACGACTAGACACAGATACGCAGTATTTT. Its protein is CASSRRLDTDTQYF.

This chain joins TRBV20-1 and TRBJ1-6; D not resolved. CDR3 length equals 18 residues. The germline V gene encodes CDR1 DFQATT and CDR2 SNEGSKA (reference sequence). With 3 bases removed from V and 1 base from J, the gap between germline ends came to 19 bases. The CDR3 DNA follows: TGCAGTGCTAGTGTCACAGTCTTGGATGGGTCCTATAATTCACCCCTCCACTTT. As protein: CSASVTVLDGSYNSPLHF.

The gene calls are TRBV6-5 and TRBJ1-1; TRBD1 matches 11 bases. The CDR3 is 15 amino acids. Germline trimming cut 5 bases from V and 3 bases from J; bases unmatched to any gene: 5. Looked up from germline, CDR1 is MNHEY and CDR2 is SVGAGI. The CDR3 is CASSRDRGFYTEAFF. CDR3 coding DNA: TGTGCCAGCAGTCGGGACAGGGGGTTTTACACTGAAGCTTTCTTT.

The J gene is TRBJ2-2, the V gene TRBV5-5; 11 bases match TRBD1. V dropped 4 bases and J dropped 3; count of bases not matched to a gene: 5. CDR3 size: 16 residues. The germline CDR1 and CDR2 sequences are SGHKS and YYEKEE (reference sequence). The CDR3 DNA sequence: TGTGCCAGCAGCCGACTGGGACAGGGGGACACCGGGGAGCTGTTTTTT. Its protein is CASSRLGQGDTGELFF. Supplemented by reference TRBV5-5 and TRBJ2-2, the full variable domain reads DAGVTQSPTHLIKTRGQQVTLRCSPISGHKSVSWYQQVLGQGPQFIFQYYEKEERGRGNFPDRFSARQFPNYSSELNVNALLLGDSALYLCASSRLGQGDTGELFFGEGSRLTVL.

The chain joins TRBV5-1 to TRBJ2-7; D possibly corresponds to TRBD2 (5 bases). CDR1 is SGHRS, CDR2 YFSETQ, per germline. The CDR3 consists of 15 residues. V shed 5 bases and J shed 1 base, with 16 bases lying between them. DNA of the CDR3: TGCGCCAGCAGTCAGGCAGGAGGAGTGTCCTACGAGCAGTACTTC. Translation gives CASSQAGGVSYEQYF.

This rearrangement joins TRBV6-5 to TRBJ1-4, with TRBD1 identical over 8 bases. Germline loops: CDR1 MNHEY, CDR2 SVGAGI. The CDR3 runs 13 residues. Trimming removed 6 bases from V and 6 bases from J; junction bases left unmatched: 3. The CDR3 region is CASRPTGDEKLFF. The CDR3 nucleotides are TGTGCCAGCAGGCCGACAGGGGATGAAAAACTGTTTTTT.

This clone came up a few times. This chain uses TRBV6-5 with TRBJ2-5; tentative D call: TRBD2 (5 bases). The CDR3 sequence is 14 residues long. V lost 6 bases, J lost 4 bases, and 15 bases lay in between. Germline V gene data show CDR1 as MNHEY and CDR2 as SVGAGI. The CDR3 nucleotides are TGTGCCAGCAGCCTGCTTAGGACTGGAGAGACCCAGTACTTC. Encoded protein: CASSLLRTGETQYF.

V is TRBV14 and J is TRBJ2-5; 9 bases agree with TRBD2. The CDR3 covers 15 residues. Germline loops: CDR1 SGHDN, CDR2 FVKESK. V dropped 4 bases and J dropped 5; count of bases not matched to a gene: 8. Written as DNA, the CDR3 is TGTGCCAGCAGCCCCGCGGGGGGGCGTGCGGAGACCCAGTACTTC. Translation: CASSPAGGRAETQYF.

V gene TRBV20-1 combines with J gene TRBJ1-1, with D unresolved. Looked up from germline, CDR1 is DFQATT and CDR2 is SNEGSKA (reference sequence). The CDR3 runs to 11 residues. The V and J ends lost 6 bases and 3 bases respectively, with 8 bases between them. CDR3 coding DNA: TGCAGTGCGTGGCAGTACACTGAAGCTTTCTTT. This sequence encodes CSAWQYTEAFF.

The chain carries TRBV5-6 and TRBJ1-3; D is unclear. Trimming took off 3 bases at V and 3 bases at J, with 7 bases between the two ends. From germline, CDR1 is SGHDT and CDR2 YYEEEE. This CDR3 is built from 13 residues. The CDR3 region has the DNA TGTGCCAGCAGCTATAGGAGTGGAAACACCATATATTTT. Protein: CASSYRSGNTIYF.

The chain couples TRBV29-1 to TRBJ2-5, with TRBD2 matching 7 bases. The CDR3 is 14 residues long. Germline CDR1 and CDR2: SQVTM and ANQGSEA. V was clipped by 7 bases and J by 5 bases; unmatched bases: 13. In DNA, the CDR3 is TGCAGCGCAGTGACAGCGGGGATCGGGGAGACCCAGTACTTC. The encoded protein is CSAVTAGIGETQYF.

The rearrangement joins TRBV5-4 to TRBJ2-2, with D perhaps TRBD1 (6 bases). V lost 0 bases and J lost 1, with 10 bases in between. CDR3 size: 16 residues. Germline V CDR1 and CDR2: SGHNT, YYREEE (reference sequence). CDR3 nucleotides: TGTGCCAGCAGCTTGGCCCCGGGACAGAACACCGGGGAGCTGTTTTTT. It codes for CASSLAPGQNTGELFF.

The CDR3 is CASSPVNQPQHF. The CDR3 bases are TGTGCCAGCAGTCCCGTAAATCAGCCCCAGCATTTT. The chain recombines TRBV27 with TRBJ1-5, with no clear D. V gave up 5 bases and J gave up 4 bases, with 6 bases separating them. This CDR3 is 12 amino acids long. CDR1 is MNHEY and CDR2 is SMNVEV in the germline V gene (reference sequence).

The V and J genes are TRBV6-5 and TRBJ1-1; D unclear. The CDR3 has 13 amino acids. V shed 7 bases and J shed 3 bases, with 12 bases lying between them. Germline CDR1 and CDR2: MNHEY and SVGAGI. CDR3 DNA sequence: TGTGCCAGCACCGCCGTCCGGGACACTGAAGCTTTCTTT. Translation gives CASTAVRDTEAFF.

The rearrangement links TRBV4-3 to TRBJ1-3; D uncertain. There are 15 residues in the CDR3. Trimming pared 4 bases from V and 1 base from J, leaving 11 bases between. In germline, CDR1 is LGHNA, CDR2 YSLEER. The CDR3 is CASSPSRGSGNTIYF. The CDR3 region has the DNA TGCGCCAGCAGCCCTTCCCGGGGATCTGGAAACACCATATATTTT.

The sample holds a few counts of this clone. This sequence joins TRBV25-1 and TRBJ2-7; 11 positions match TRBD1. Per the germline V gene, CDR1 is MGHDK and CDR2 is SYGVNS. V lost 3 bases and J lost 2; bases outside the gene matches: 3. This CDR3 spans 15 amino acids. As DNA, the CDR3 is TGTGCCAGCAGTGATTGGACAGGGGGCACCTACGAGCAGTACTTC. Translated: CASSDWTGGTYEQYF.

The chain recombines TRBV27 with TRBJ1-5; unclear D gene. The CDR3 loop spans 14 amino acids. The germline V gene encodes CDR1 MNHEY and CDR2 SMNVEV (reference sequence). Trimming shortened V by 2 bases and J by 7 bases, and 12 bases separated the two germline ends. Here the CDR3 DNA reads TGTGCCAGCAGTTTAGTCCACCCGGGGCAGCCCCAGCATTTT. Residues: CASSLVHPGQPQHF.

The chain carries TRBV6-5 and TRBJ1-1; 9 nucleotides match TRBD1. Unmatched junction bases numbered 1, after V lost 8 bases and J lost 3 bases. The germline V gene has CDR1 MNHEY and CDR2 SVGAGI. The CDR3 runs 12 residues. As DNA, the CDR3 is TGTGCCAGCCGGACAGGGGACACTGAAGCTTTCTTT. Protein product: CASRTGDTEAFF.